Below, 27 T cell receptor beta chains from the same sample are listed, as sequenced in a study of CD8 T cells in Susac syndrome. Reverse transcription used 0.5 to 1 ug RNA and random hexamers. TCRdb re-called the immunoSEQ multiplex PCR reads with MiXCR, one entry per CDR3 protein. The table has about 76,000 distinct CDR3 sequences, roughly nine tenths seen once; the top ten hold about 0.47%. The sequenced sample was CD8+ T cells from PBMCs. Receptors were obtained from a human donor with multiple sclerosis.

This sequence joins TRBV20-1 and TRBJ2-4, with 12 nucleotides matching TRBD1. This CDR3 is built from 19 residues. Germline-derived CDR1 and CDR2 are DFQATT and SNEGSKA (reference sequence). V was pared by 2 bases and J by 0 bases, with 11 bases of the junction left unmatched. The CDR3 DNA reads TGCAGTGCTAGAAGTATCCGGGACAGGGGGCTTCTAGCCAAAAACATTCAGTACTTC. This translates into CSARSIRDRGLLAKNIQYF.

The chain couples TRBV9 to TRBJ1-5; 8 bases line up with TRBD1. With V trimmed by 4 bases and J by 3 bases, 6 bases remained unmatched. Germline loops: CDR1 SGDLS, CDR2 YYNGEE. The CDR3 is 15 amino acids. CDR3 protein: CASSPGQGYNQPQHF. CDR3 coding DNA: TGTGCCAGCAGCCCTGGACAGGGCTACAATCAGCCCCAGCATTTT.

The chain recombines TRBV13 with TRBJ2-5, with TRBD1 matching over 9 bases. The J segment lost 4 bases and the V segment lost 2 bases, leaving 5 bases of the junction unmatched. From germline, CDR1 is PRHDT and CDR2 FYEKMQ (reference sequence). This CDR3 has 15 amino acids. The CDR3 protein is CASSLRDRGGETQYF. DNA for the CDR3: TGTGCCAGCAGCTTAAGAGACAGGGGGGGAGAGACCCAGTACTTC.

The V and J genes are TRBV7-6 and TRBJ2-7; 7 bases are shared with TRBD2. V trimming: 5 bases; J trimming: 4 bases; junction bases outside the gene matches: 14. CDR3 length: 16 residues. Germline V gene data show CDR1 as SGHVS and CDR2 as FNYEAQ. The DNA of the CDR3 is TGTGCCAGCAGCCCCTCCGACAGCGGGGTAGGGTACGAGCAGTACTTC. It yields the protein CASSPSDSGVGYEQYF.

The chain employs TRBV6-5 and TRBJ2-7; tentative D call: TRBD1 (5 bases). The V and J ends lost 5 bases and 7 bases respectively, with 12 bases between them. Germline-derived CDR1 and CDR2 are MNHEY and SVGAGI. This CDR3 has 12 residues. The CDR3 region is CASSRDRKEQYF. The CDR3 nucleotides read TGTGCCAGCAGTCGCGACAGAAAGGAGCAGTACTTC.

In nucleotides, the CDR3 is TGCAGTGCTAGGGGGGGGTACACCGGGGAGCTGTTTTTT. Its protein product is CSARGGYTGELFF. The V call is TRBV20-1, the J call TRBJ2-2; 7 bases are a match to TRBD2. The J segment lost 3 bases and the V segment lost 3 bases, leaving 1 base of the junction unmatched. CDR1 and CDR2 (germline): DFQATT, SNEGSKA (reference sequence). The CDR3 consists of 13 residues.

The CDR3, as DNA: TGTGCCAGTAGTACAGCGGGAGGGGAACAGACCCAGTACTTC. It translates to CASSTAGGEQTQYF. The chain joins TRBV19 to TRBJ2-5; 10 bases align to TRBD2. Per the germline V gene, CDR1 is LNHDA and CDR2 is SQIVND (reference sequence). The ends lost 4 bases at V and 6 bases at J; junction bases unmatched: 5. The CDR3 is 14 residues long.

The gene calls are TRBV29-1 and TRBJ2-1; TRBD1 aligns across 7 bases. The length of the CDR3 is 15 residues. V was pared by 4 bases and J by 0 bases, with 6 bases of the junction left unmatched. CDR1 is SQVTM and CDR2 is ANQGSEA in the germline V gene. The CDR3 nucleotides read TGCAGCGTTGTGGGACAGACTGTCTCCTACAATGAGCAGTTCTTC. This gives the protein CSVVGQTVSYNEQFF.

This rearrangement joins TRBV6-5 to TRBJ2-7; 13 nucleotides match TRBD2. There are 15 residues in the CDR3. Germline assignment: CDR1 MNHEY and CDR2 SVGAGI. Germline trimming cut 2 bases from V and 6 bases from J; bases unmatched to any gene: 4. The CDR3 sequence: CASSYGLAGEGEQYF. CDR3 sequence (DNA): TGTGCCAGCAGTTACGGACTAGCGGGAGAAGGCGAGCAGTACTTC.

This chain joins TRBV2 and TRBJ2-7, with D possibly matching TRBD1 (6 bases). The CDR3 contains 14 residues. Trimming took off 3 bases at V and 4 bases at J, with 13 bases between the two ends. Germline CDR1 reads SNHLY; CDR2 reads FYNNEI. The chain's CDR3 is CASSDFGGAYEQYF. In nucleotides, the CDR3 is TGTGCCAGCAGTGATTTTGGGGGCGCTTACGAGCAGTACTTC. The variable domain in full, with the rest retrieved from reference TRBV2 and TRBJ2-7, is EPEVTQTPSHQVTQMGQEVILRCVPISNHLYFYWYRQILGQKVEFLVSFYNNEISEKSEIFDDQFSVERPDGSNFTLKIRSTKLEDSAMYFCASSDFGGAYEQYFGPGTRLTVT.

This sequence joins TRBV7-2 and TRBJ2-1; a possible D gene is TRBD1 (5 bases). This CDR3 comprises 15 residues. Trimming stripped 2 bases from V and 0 bases from J, with 8 bases between. CDR1 is SGHTA and CDR2 is FQGNSA in the germline V gene. CDR3 in DNA: TGTGCCAGCAGCTTATCAGGGATCTCCTACAATGAGCAGTTCTTC. It translates to CASSLSGISYNEQFF.

The J gene is TRBJ1-5, the V gene TRBV20-1, with D hard to call. V dropped 3 bases and J dropped 0 bases, with 9 bases sitting between them. Germline CDR1 is DFQATT and CDR2 is SNEGSKA (reference sequence). The CDR3 spans 14 residues. The CDR3 reads CSASEIYSNQPQHF. The CDR3 DNA sequence: TGCAGTGCTAGCGAGATTTATAGCAATCAGCCCCAGCATTTT.

This chain joins TRBV4-1 and TRBJ2-7; 9 positions match TRBD1. The ends lost 4 bases at V and 4 bases at J; junction bases unmatched: 5. Germline V gene lookup returns CDR1 MGHRA and CDR2 YSYEKL. The CDR3 is 14 amino acids. CDR3 sequence (DNA): TGCGCCAGCAGCCCGGGACAGGGTGAGTACGAGCAGTACTTC. As protein: CASSPGQGEYEQYF.

The chain combines TRBV4-1 with TRBJ2-1; TRBD2 matches 9 bases. CDR1 and CDR2 (germline): MGHRA, YSYEKL. The CDR3 loop spans 16 amino acids. After removal of 2 bases from V and 0 bases from J, the junction contained 2 bases not matched to a gene. The CDR3 DNA reads TGCGCCAGCAGCCAAATAGCGGGAGCCTCCTACAATGAGCAGTTCTTC. Its protein is CASSQIAGASYNEQFF.

The chain couples TRBV20-1 to TRBJ2-1; 10 nucleotides line up with TRBD1. The CDR3 sequence is 14 residues long. With 6 bases clipped from V and 7 bases from J, the junction kept 9 bases outside the gene matches. The germline gives CDR1 DFQATT, CDR2 SNEGSKA (reference sequence). The CDR3 nucleotides are TGCAGTGCGGTTCGCCCGGGACAGGGGAATGAGCAGTTCTTC. It is translated as CSAVRPGQGNEQFF.

The chain recombines TRBV4-3 with TRBJ2-1, with 8 bases that match TRBD2. There are 17 residues in the CDR3. The germline V gene has CDR1 LGHNA and CDR2 YSLEER. After removal of 4 bases from V and 4 bases from J, the junction contained 12 bases not matched to a gene. The CDR3 DNA sequence: TGCGCCAGCAGCCCAAGACTAGCGAGAACGGAATACAATGAGCAGTTCTTC. It translates to CASSPRLARTEYNEQFF.

The V and J genes are TRBV10-3 and TRBJ2-2; D might be TRBD1 or TRBD2, each matching 5 bases. The germline V and J ends were trimmed by 1 base and 4 bases, with 13 bases remaining between them. Per germline, CDR1 ENHRY and CDR2 SYGVKD. CDR3 length: 16 residues. CDR3 loop: CAISELWAGTTGELFF. The CDR3 DNA is TGTGCCATCAGTGAGTTATGGGCAGGGACCACCGGGGAGCTGTTTTTT.

This clonotype was detected only once. This chain joins TRBV5-4 and TRBJ2-7, with D possibly being TRBD1 (5 bases). This CDR3 has 14 residues. Germline V gives CDR1 SGHNT, CDR2 YYREEE (reference sequence). V was clipped by 0 bases and J by 5 bases, with 12 bases between them. The CDR3 nucleotides read TGTGCCAGCAGCTTGGCGGTAGGGGCCCACGAGCAGTACTTC. This codes for CASSLAVGAHEQYF.

J is TRBJ1-1 and V is TRBV5-6; perhaps TRBD1 as D (5 bases). V lost 4 bases and J 3 bases, leaving 13 bases between the germline ends. The CDR3 is made up of 14 amino acids. CDR1 SGHDT and CDR2 YYEEEE come from the germline V gene. The DNA for the CDR3 is TGTGCCAGCAGCCCCGGGCAAGGGGACACTGAAGCTTTCTTT. It translates to CASSPGQGDTEAFF.

This clonotype came up a few times. The genes are TRBV7-2 and TRBJ2-6; D call uncertain. The germline CDR1 and CDR2 sequences are SGHTA and FQGNSA. Trimming cost V 1 base and J 4 bases, with 17 bases left between them. CDR3 length: 18 residues. Here the CDR3 reads CASSLGIPKAPGANVLTF. For the CDR3, the DNA is TGTGCCAGCAGCTTAGGAATACCCAAGGCCCCCGGGGCCAACGTCCTGACTTTC.

In this sample, this clonotype turned up once. The chain carries TRBV30 and TRBJ1-1, with TRBD1 as a possible D gene (5 bases). V lost 0 bases and J lost 6, with 20 bases in between. From germline, CDR1 is GTSNPN and CDR2 SVGIG (reference sequence). The CDR3 has 16 residues. The DNA for the CDR3 is TGTGCCTGGAGTGTAGCCGACGTTGACCTGGGGGCTGAAGCTTTCTTT. It encodes CAWSVADVDLGAEAFF. The full variable domain, completed using reference TRBV30 and TRBJ1-1, is SQTIHQWPATLVQPVGSPLSLECTVEGTSNPNLYWYRQAAGRGLQLLFYSVGIGQISSEVPQNLSASRPQDRQFILSSKKLLLSDSGFYLCAWSVADVDLGAEAFFGQGTRLTVV.

V is TRBV20-1 and J is TRBJ2-2; 12 positions match TRBD2. Germline values: CDR1 DFQATT, CDR2 SNEGSKA (reference sequence). The V gene end was trimmed by 6 bases and the J gene end by 4 bases; junction bases not matched to a gene: 15. This CDR3 is built from 18 residues. CDR3 in DNA: TGCAGTGCCATCCGCTACCCGAGACTAGCGGGGGCCACCGGGGAGCTGTTTTTT. Protein sequence: CSAIRYPRLAGATGELFF.

Here the CDR3 reads CASSEEGYLRTGQGAGELFF. CDR3 sequence (DNA): TGTGCCAGCAGTGAAGAGGGTTACCTTAGGACGGGACAGGGGGCCGGGGAGCTGTTTTTT. The chain is built from TRBV6-1 and TRBJ2-2, with 11 bases matching TRBD1. The CDR3 extends over 20 amino acids. The germline gives CDR1 MNHNS, CDR2 SASEGT. J gave up 6 bases and V 1 base, and 16 bases lay outside the gene matches.

The CDR3 is CASGTAGKRGYTF. The CDR3 DNA follows: TGCGCCAGCGGGACGGCGGGTAAGCGTGGCTACACCTTC. The chain is built from TRBV5-1 and TRBJ1-2; weak D call: TRBD1 (5 bases). The CDR3 is made up of 13 amino acids. V dropped 7 bases and J dropped 7 bases, with 17 bases sitting between them. Germline lookup yields CDR1 SGHRS and CDR2 YFSETQ.

This CDR3 is CASSPAGTEAFF. The CDR3 nucleotides read TGTGCCAGCAGCCCGGCGGGCACTGAAGCTTTCTTT. The chain joins TRBV6-5 to TRBJ1-1, with D unclear. V was clipped by 6 bases and J by 4 bases, with 9 bases between them. Germline assignment: CDR1 MNHEY and CDR2 SVGAGI. The CDR3 sequence is 12 residues long.

The chain carries TRBV2 and TRBJ1-2; perhaps TRBD1 as D (5 bases). The V end was cut by 9 bases, the J end by 6 bases, with 17 bases between. The CDR3 covers 13 residues. From germline, CDR1 is SNHLY and CDR2 FYNNEI. The CDR3 loop is CARALSGKDGYTF. The CDR3 DNA reads as TGTGCCAGGGCACTTTCAGGGAAGGATGGCTACACCTTC. Full variable domain (missing parts from reference TRBV2 and TRBJ1-2): EPEVTQTPSHQVTQMGQEVILRCVPISNHLYFYWYRQILGQKVEFLVSFYNNEISEKSEIFDDQFSVERPDGSNFTLKIRSTKLEDSAMYFCARALSGKDGYTFGSGTRLTVV.

The chain uses TRBV7-9 and TRBJ1-2; possibly TRBD1 for D (5 bases). V was cut by 2 bases and J by 8 bases, with 24 bases left in between. Germline loops: CDR1 SEHNR, CDR2 FQNEAQ (reference sequence). This CDR3 is 17 amino acids long. The CDR3 loop is CASSLCLRDTIFLGYTF. The CDR3, as DNA: TGTGCCAGCAGCTTATGTCTCAGGGATACCATTTTTTTAGGCTACACCTTC.